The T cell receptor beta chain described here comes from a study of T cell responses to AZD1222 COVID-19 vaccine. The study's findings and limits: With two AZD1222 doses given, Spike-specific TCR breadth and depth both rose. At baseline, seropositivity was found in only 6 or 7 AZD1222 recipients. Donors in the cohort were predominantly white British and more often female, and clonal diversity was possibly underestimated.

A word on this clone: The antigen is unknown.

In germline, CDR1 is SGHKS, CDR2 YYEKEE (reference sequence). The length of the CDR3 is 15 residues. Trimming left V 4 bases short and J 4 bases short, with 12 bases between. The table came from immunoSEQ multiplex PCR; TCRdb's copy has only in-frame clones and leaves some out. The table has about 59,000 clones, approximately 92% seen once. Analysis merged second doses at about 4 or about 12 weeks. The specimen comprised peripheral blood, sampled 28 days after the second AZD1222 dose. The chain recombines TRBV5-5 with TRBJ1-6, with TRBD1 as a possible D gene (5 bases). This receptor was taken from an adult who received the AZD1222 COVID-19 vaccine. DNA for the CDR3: TGTGCCAGCAGCGAGGGACCGATTTATAATTCACCCCTCCACTTT. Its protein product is CASSEGPIYNSPLHF.